The 19 T cell receptor beta chains presented below share a single source sample, sequenced in a study of beta chain features in type 1 diabetes. The study's findings and limits: The study found moderately but significantly shorter TCRB CDR3s in all four CD4+ subsets of Type 1 diabetes patients.

Expressed TCRB transcripts got sequenced, as all isolated RNA was reverse transcribed. Sequencing used immunoSEQ multiplex PCR; TCRdb keeps in-frame clones, though not all of them. The table lists approximately 130,000 clones, around a sixth of them singletons. These receptors have no identified antigens. Sequenced input: central memory CD4+ T cells from blood. All receptors come from a man between 18 and 35 years old with type 1 diabetes.

The chain is built from TRBV30 and TRBJ2-3; 9 nucleotides agree with TRBD2. This CDR3 is built from 14 residues. The V gene's germline CDR1 is GTSNPN and CDR2 SVGIG (reference sequence). Trimming cost V 4 bases and J 1 base; bases outside gene matches: 3. The CDR3 nucleotides are TGTGCCTGGACCCCTAGCGGGGGCACAGATACGCAGTATTTT. It specifies CAWTPSGGTDTQYF.

This clone appeared a few times. The chain recombines TRBV30 with TRBJ2-5; D not certain. V was trimmed by 3 bases and J by 2 bases, leaving 10 bases between them. CDR1 and CDR2 from the germline V gene are GTSNPN and SVGIG (reference sequence). The CDR3 runs to 13 residues. The DNA for the CDR3 is TGTGCCTGGAGCCGCGACGGGCAAGAGACCCAGTACTTC. Amino acids: CAWSRDGQETQYF.

The J gene is TRBJ2-5, the V gene TRBV30; 7 bases match TRBD1. V was pared by 3 bases and J by 5 bases, with 6 bases of the junction left unmatched. Germline-derived CDR1 and CDR2 are GTSNPN and SVGIG (reference sequence). This CDR3 is 13 amino acids long. CDR3 nucleotide sequence: TGTGCCTGGAGAGCGACAGGGTGGGAGACCCAGTACTTC. Its translation: CAWRATGWETQYF.

This clone has a handful of counts. The genes are TRBV5-4 and TRBJ2-3; D may be TRBD1 (5 bases). CDR1 and CDR2 (germline): SGHNT, YYREEE (reference sequence). The CDR3 runs 13 residues. The germline V and J ends were trimmed by 4 bases and 6 bases, with 12 bases remaining between them. The DNA for the CDR3 is TGTGCCAGCAGCCGGACAATTCCGGATACGCAGTATTTT. Its protein product is CASSRTIPDTQYF.

There are a few counts of this clone. V is TRBV5-1 and J is TRBJ2-1; D might be TRBD2 (5 bases). V was pared by 4 bases and J by 9 bases, with 26 bases between. Germline V gene lookup returns CDR1 SGHRS and CDR2 YFSETQ. The CDR3 runs to 17 residues. DNA for the CDR3: TGCGCCAGCAGCACGGGAACCGAAGGGTTGGGGTACGGTGAGCAGTTCTTC. Translating gives CASSTGTEGLGYGEQFF.

This clone was counted a few times. This chain uses TRBV7-2 with TRBJ1-2; D is uncertain. CDR3 length equals 13 residues. Per the germline V gene, CDR1 is SGHTA and CDR2 is FQGNSA. V was clipped by 3 bases and J by 8 bases, with 13 bases between them. CDR3 in DNA: TGTGCCAGCAGCTTCTCTAGGAGTAGCGGCTACACCTTC. It is translated as CASSFSRSSGYTF.

This clone was recorded a few times. The rearrangement links TRBV30 to TRBJ1-3, with 7 bases lining up with TRBD1. J was trimmed by 0 bases and V by 5 bases; bases with no gene match: 7. Germline V gives CDR1 GTSNPN, CDR2 SVGIG (reference sequence). The CDR3 is made up of 15 amino acids. CDR3 loop: CAWSSGDSSGNTIYF. The DNA of the CDR3 is TGTGCCTGGTCCTCAGGGGACAGCTCTGGAAACACCATATATTTT.

This clone was picked up a small number of times. This chain links TRBV5-1 with TRBJ2-7; perhaps TRBD1 as D (6 bases). Deletions cut 4 bases from V and 4 bases from J, with 15 bases between. Per the germline V gene, CDR1 is SGHRS and CDR2 is YFSETQ. This CDR3 region has 14 residues. CDR3 coding DNA: TGCGCCAGCAGCATGGACAGTCCGGGATACGAGCAGTACTTC. The encoded protein is CASSMDSPGYEQYF.

In its sample, this clone was seen a few times. This chain uses TRBV2 with TRBJ2-5; D is perhaps TRBD2 (6 bases). V lost 7 bases and J 2 bases, leaving 11 bases between the germline ends. The germline gives CDR1 SNHLY, CDR2 FYNNEI. There are 13 residues in the CDR3. The CDR3: CASTWTKQETQYF. DNA of the CDR3: TGTGCCAGCACGTGGACTAAACAAGAGACCCAGTACTTC.

The V gene is TRBV6-6, the J gene TRBJ1-5; D perhaps matches TRBD1 (5 bases). The germline CDR1 and CDR2 sequences are MNHNY and SVGAGI (reference sequence). This CDR3 is built from 13 residues. V lost 7 bases to trimming and J lost 7 bases, with 14 bases between them. The CDR3 coding sequence is TGTGCCAGCAATCGAGGGGCGCGGCAGCCCCAGCATTTT. This gives the protein CASNRGARQPQHF.

The chain combines TRBV5-6 with TRBJ2-5; 7 nucleotides align to TRBD1. Germline CDR1 is SGHDT and CDR2 is YYEEEE. The CDR3 totals 15 residues. The V and J ends lost 3 bases and 5 bases, in that order; junction bases with no gene match: 10. CDR3 nucleotides: TGTGCCAGCAGCTGGGCAACAGGGGAAATGGAGACCCAGTACTTC. Translation gives CASSWATGEMETQYF. The whole variable domain, remainder taken from reference TRBV5-6 and TRBJ2-5, is DAGVTQSPTHLIKTRGQQVTLRCSPKSGHDTVSWYQQALGQGPQFIFQYYEEEERQRGNFPDRFSGHQFPNYSSELNVNALLLGDSALYLCASSWATGEMETQYFGPGTRLLVL.

This clone was detected only a few times. V and J are TRBV5-6 and TRBJ2-5; D gene unclear. Germline V gene data show CDR1 as SGHDT and CDR2 as YYEEEE. The CDR3 contains 15 residues. Trimming took off 0 bases at V and 3 bases at J, with 12 bases between the two ends. CDR3 protein: CASSLALQLEETQYF. CDR3 in DNA: TGTGCCAGCAGCTTGGCTTTGCAGTTAGAAGAGACCCAGTACTTC.

This clone showed up just a few times. This chain uses TRBV28 with TRBJ2-1; the D is unclear. Trimming left V 4 bases short and J 8 bases short, with 12 bases between. This CDR3 contains 13 residues. CDR1 MDHEN and CDR2 SYDVKM come from the germline V gene. CDR3 region: CASSSGPGDEQFF. DNA for the CDR3: TGTGCCAGCAGTTCAGGCCCGGGCGATGAGCAGTTCTTC.

This clone showed up many times. The genes are TRBV6-5 and TRBJ2-1, with 8 positions matching TRBD1. The junction had 3 bases not matched to a gene; V was cut back by 5 bases and J by 6 bases. From germline, CDR1 is MNHEY and CDR2 SVGAGI. This CDR3 has 13 residues. Here the CDR3 reads CASSQQGGNEQFF. The DNA for the CDR3 is TGTGCCAGCAGTCAACAGGGGGGCAATGAGCAGTTCTTC.

The CDR3 loop reads CASSEAGEAYNEQFF. Written as DNA, the CDR3 is TGTGCCAGCAGTGAGGCAGGGGAGGCCTACAATGAGCAGTTCTTC. V and J are TRBV2 and TRBJ2-1; D may match TRBD1 or TRBD2 (6 bases each). The V gene's germline CDR1 is SNHLY and CDR2 FYNNEI. CDR3 size: 15 residues. V gave up 3 bases and J gave up 2 bases, with 11 bases separating them.

The genes are TRBV7-2 and TRBJ1-4; 9 bases align to TRBD1. This CDR3 spans 15 amino acids. Germline trimming cut 2 bases from V and 8 bases from J; bases unmatched to any gene: 6. Germline V gene data show CDR1 as SGHTA and CDR2 as FQGNSA. The CDR3 spells CASSLTGDRAEKLFF. As DNA, the CDR3 is TGTGCCAGCAGCTTAACTGGGGACAGGGCGGAAAAACTGTTTTTT.

This clone was detected a few times. The chain carries TRBV7-2 and TRBJ1-2; TRBD1 might be the D (5 bases). The CDR3 loop spans 15 amino acids. Looked up from germline, CDR1 is SGHTA and CDR2 is FQGNSA. V dropped 0 bases and J dropped 2 bases, with 10 bases sitting between them. The CDR3 is CASSLASGENYGYTF. The CDR3 coding sequence is TGTGCCAGCAGCTTAGCATCGGGGGAGAACTATGGCTACACCTTC.

The CDR3 region has the DNA TGTGCCAGCAGCTTAGAAGGGATGTACCAAGAGACCCAGTACTTC. It yields the protein CASSLEGMYQETQYF. This rearrangement joins TRBV7-6 to TRBJ2-5; D uncertain. The CDR3 runs 15 residues. CDR1 and CDR2 (germline): SGHVS, FNYEAQ. Trimming stripped 1 base from V and 0 bases from J, with 9 bases between.

This clone was counted once. The V gene is TRBV7-6, the J gene TRBJ2-1; D is unresolved. The CDR3 consists of 14 residues. The ends were cut back, 2 bases at V and 9 bases at J, with 14 bases in the middle. Germline-derived CDR1 and CDR2 are SGHVS and FNYEAQ. The CDR3 protein is CASSLSVDLGEQFF. The CDR3, as DNA: TGTGCCAGCAGCTTATCTGTAGACTTGGGTGAGCAGTTCTTC.